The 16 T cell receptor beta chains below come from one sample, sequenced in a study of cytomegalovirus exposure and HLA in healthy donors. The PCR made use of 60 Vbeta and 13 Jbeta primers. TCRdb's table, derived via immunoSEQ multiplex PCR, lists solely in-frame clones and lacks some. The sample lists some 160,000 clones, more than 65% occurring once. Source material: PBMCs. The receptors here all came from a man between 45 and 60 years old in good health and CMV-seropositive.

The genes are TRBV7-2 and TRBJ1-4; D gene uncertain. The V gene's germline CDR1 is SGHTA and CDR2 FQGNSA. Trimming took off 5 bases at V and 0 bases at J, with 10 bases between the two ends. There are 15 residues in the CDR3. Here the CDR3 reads CASSPREATNEKLFF. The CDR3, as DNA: TGTGCCAGCAGCCCCCGGGAAGCAACTAATGAAAAACTGTTTTTT.

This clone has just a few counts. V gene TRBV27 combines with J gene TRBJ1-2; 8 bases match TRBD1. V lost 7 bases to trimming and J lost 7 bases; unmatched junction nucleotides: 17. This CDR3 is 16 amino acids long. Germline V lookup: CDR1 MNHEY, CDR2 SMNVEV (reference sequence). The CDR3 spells CASTSLIEPGTGGYTF. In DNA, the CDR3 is TGTGCCAGCACGAGCTTAATCGAACCGGGGACAGGTGGCTACACCTTC.

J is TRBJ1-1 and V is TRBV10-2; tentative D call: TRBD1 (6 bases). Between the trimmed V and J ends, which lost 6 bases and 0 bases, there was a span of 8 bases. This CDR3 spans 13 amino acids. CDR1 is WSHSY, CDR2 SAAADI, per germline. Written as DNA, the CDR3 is TGCGCCAGCAGACGGGACATGAACACTGAAGCTTTCTTT. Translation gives CASRRDMNTEAFF.

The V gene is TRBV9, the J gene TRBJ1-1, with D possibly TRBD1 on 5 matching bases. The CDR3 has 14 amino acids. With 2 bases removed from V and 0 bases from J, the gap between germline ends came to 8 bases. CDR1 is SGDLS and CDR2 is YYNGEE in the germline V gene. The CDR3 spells CASSVGGMNTEAFF. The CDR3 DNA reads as TGTGCCAGCAGCGTCGGGGGGATGAACACTGAAGCTTTCTTT. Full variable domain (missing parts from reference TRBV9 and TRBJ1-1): DSGVTQTPKHLITATGQRVTLRCSPRSGDLSVYWYQQSLDQGLQFLIQYYNGEERAKGNILERFSAQQFPDLHSELNLSSLELGDSALYFCASSVGGMNTEAFFGQGTRLTVV.

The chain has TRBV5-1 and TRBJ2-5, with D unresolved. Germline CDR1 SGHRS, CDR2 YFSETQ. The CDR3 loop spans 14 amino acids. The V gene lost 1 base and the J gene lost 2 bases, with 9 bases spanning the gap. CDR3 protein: CASSLYQAQETQYF. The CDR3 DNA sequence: TGCGCCAGCAGCTTGTATCAGGCGCAAGAGACCCAGTACTTC. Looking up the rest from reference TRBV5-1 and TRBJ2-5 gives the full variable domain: KAGVTQTPRYLIKTRGQQVTLSCSPISGHRSVSWYQQTPGQGLQFLFEYFSETQRNKGNFPGRFSGRQFSNSRSEMNVSTLELGDSALYLCASSLYQAQETQYFGPGTRLLVL.

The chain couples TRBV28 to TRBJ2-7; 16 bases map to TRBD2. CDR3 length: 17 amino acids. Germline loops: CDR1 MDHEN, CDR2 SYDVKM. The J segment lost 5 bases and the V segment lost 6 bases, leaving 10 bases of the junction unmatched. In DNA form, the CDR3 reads TGTGCCAGCAGCCGTGGGACTAGCGGGAGGGCCATCCACGAGCAGTACGTC. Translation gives CASSRGTSGRAIHEQYV.

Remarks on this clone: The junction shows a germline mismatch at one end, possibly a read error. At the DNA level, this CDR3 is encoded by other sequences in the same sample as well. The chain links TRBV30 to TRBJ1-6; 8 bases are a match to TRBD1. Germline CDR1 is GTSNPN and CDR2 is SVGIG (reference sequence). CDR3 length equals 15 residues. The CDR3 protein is CAWIPPDRGNSPLHF. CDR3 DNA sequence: TGTGCCTGGATCCCTCCTGACAGGGGCAATTCGCCCCTCCACTTT.

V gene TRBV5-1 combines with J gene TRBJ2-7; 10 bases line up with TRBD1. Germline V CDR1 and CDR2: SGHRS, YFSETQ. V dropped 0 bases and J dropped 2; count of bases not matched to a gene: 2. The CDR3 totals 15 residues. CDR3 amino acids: CASSLEGTGAYEQYF. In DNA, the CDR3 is TGCGCCAGCAGCTTGGAAGGGACAGGGGCCTACGAGCAGTACTTC.

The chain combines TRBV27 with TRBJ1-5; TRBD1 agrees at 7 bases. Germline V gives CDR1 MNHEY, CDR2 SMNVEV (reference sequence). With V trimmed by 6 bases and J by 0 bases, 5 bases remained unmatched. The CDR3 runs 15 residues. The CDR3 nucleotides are TGTGCCAGCAGGCTGCGGGACAGTAGCAATCAGCCCCAGCATTTT. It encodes CASRLRDSSNQPQHF.

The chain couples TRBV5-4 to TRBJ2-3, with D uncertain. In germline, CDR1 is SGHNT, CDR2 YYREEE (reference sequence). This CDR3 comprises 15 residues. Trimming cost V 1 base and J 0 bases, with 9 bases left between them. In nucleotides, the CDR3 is TGTGCCAGCAGCTTGAGAGGCCTTAGCACAGATACGCAGTATTTT. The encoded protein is CASSLRGLSTDTQYF.

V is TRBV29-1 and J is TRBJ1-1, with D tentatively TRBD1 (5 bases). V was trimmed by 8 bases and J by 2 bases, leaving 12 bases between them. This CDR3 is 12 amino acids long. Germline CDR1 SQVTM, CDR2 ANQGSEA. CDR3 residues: CSIQEFNTEAFF. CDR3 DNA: TGCAGCATACAGGAGTTTAACACTGAAGCTTTCTTT.

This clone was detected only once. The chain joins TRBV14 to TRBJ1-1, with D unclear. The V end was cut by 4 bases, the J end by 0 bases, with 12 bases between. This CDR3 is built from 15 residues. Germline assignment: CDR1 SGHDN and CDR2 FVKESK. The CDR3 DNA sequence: TGTGCCAGCAGCCGGATAGGGAGGGTGAACACTGAAGCTTTCTTT. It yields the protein CASSRIGRVNTEAFF.

The CDR3, as DNA: TGTGCCAGCAGTGGATTACGGAGTCTGAACACTGAAGCTTTCTTT. It is translated as CASSGLRSLNTEAFF. The chain joins TRBV25-1 to TRBJ1-1; no definite D call. Germline V gives CDR1 MGHDK, CDR2 SYGVNS. V gave up 4 bases and J gave up 0 bases, with 12 bases separating them. The CDR3 has 15 residues.

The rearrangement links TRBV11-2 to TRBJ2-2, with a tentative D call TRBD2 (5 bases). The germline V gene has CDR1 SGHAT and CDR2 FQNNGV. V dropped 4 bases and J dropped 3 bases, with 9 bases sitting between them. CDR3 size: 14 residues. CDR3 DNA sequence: TGTGCCAGCAGCTCCCGGACTCACACCGGGGAGCTGTTTTTT. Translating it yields CASSSRTHTGELFF.

This CDR3 reads CASSVSGTGNQPQHF. The CDR3 bases are TGTGCCAGCAGCGTTTCCGGGACAGGCAATCAGCCCCAGCATTTT. The rearrangement joins TRBV6-5 to TRBJ1-5, with 7 positions matching TRBD1. The germline CDR1 and CDR2 sequences are MNHEY and SVGAGI. The CDR3 spans 15 residues. The trim removed 6 bases at V and 2 bases at J, leaving 7 bases unmatched.

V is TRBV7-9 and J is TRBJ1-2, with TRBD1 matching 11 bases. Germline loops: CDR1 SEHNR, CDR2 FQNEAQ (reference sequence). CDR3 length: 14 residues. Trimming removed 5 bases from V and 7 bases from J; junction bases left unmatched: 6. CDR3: CASSQGQGEVGYTF. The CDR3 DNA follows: TGTGCCAGCAGCCAGGGACAGGGGGAGGTTGGCTACACCTTC.